The source of this T cell receptor beta chain is a study of response to subunit inactivated influenza vaccine. Overall study results and limits: Authors proposed each seasonal influenza vaccination draws in few new T cells.

In TCRdb, the RT-PCR reads were re-called with MiXCR into one record per CDR3 protein. The sample carries a few hundred thousand distinct CDR3 sequences, approximately 14% recorded once. V dropped 5 bases and J dropped 3; count of bases not matched to a gene: 10. The CDR3 has 16 amino acids. Concerning this clonotype: Its matching antigen is unknown.

The V and J genes are TRBV12-3 or TRBV12-4 and TRBJ2-1; 7 nucleotides agree with TRBD1. The receptor was derived from a man aged 50 to 59 who received an inactivated influenza vaccine. Material: PBMCs from blood, obtained about 13 days after vaccination. The CDR3 region is CASSRTGTVSYNEQFF. CDR3 in DNA: TGTGCCAGCAGTCGTACCGGGACAGTGAGCTACAATGAGCAGTTCTTC.